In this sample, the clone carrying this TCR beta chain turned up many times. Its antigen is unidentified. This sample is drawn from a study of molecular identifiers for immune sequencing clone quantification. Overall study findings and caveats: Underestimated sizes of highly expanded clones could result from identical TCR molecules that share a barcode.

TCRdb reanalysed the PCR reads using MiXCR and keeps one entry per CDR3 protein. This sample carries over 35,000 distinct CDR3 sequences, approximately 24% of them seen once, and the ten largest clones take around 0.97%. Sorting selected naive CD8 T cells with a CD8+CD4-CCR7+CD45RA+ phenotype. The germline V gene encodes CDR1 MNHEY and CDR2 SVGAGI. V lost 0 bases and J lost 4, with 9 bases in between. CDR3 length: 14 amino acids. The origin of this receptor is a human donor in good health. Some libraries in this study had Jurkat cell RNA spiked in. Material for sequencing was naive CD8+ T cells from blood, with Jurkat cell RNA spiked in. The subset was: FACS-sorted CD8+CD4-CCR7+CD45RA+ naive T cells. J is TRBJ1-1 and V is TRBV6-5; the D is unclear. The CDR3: CASSYSVAGTEAFF. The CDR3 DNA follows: TGTGCCAGCAGTTACTCGGTTGCCGGCACTGAAGCTTTCTTT.